The 7 T cell receptor beta chains below were found in one sample sequenced in a study of blood T cell repertoires in COVID-19. Generated by immunoSEQ multiplex PCR, the TCRdb table keeps only in-frame clones and is missing some. This table holds about 220,000 clones, 82% found once. The sequenced sample consisted of peripheral blood. These receptors were taken from a woman older than 75 with acute or convalescent COVID-19.

The chain's CDR3 is CASSLWGGGGNQPQHF. DNA for the CDR3: TGTGCCAGCAGTTTATGGGGGGGAGGGGGCAATCAGCCCCAGCATTTT. The chain combines TRBV28 with TRBJ1-5, with D maybe TRBD1 (5 bases). This CDR3 contains 16 residues. V was shortened by 0 bases and J by 2 bases, with 11 bases between the two germline ends. The V gene's germline CDR1 is MDHEN and CDR2 SYDVKM. The full variable domain, its missing parts supplied by reference TRBV28 and TRBJ1-5, is DVKVTQSSRYLVKRTGEKVFLECVQDMDHENMFWYRQDPGLGLRLIYFSYDVKMKEKGDIPEGYSVSREKKERFSLILESASTNQTSMYLCASSLWGGGGNQPQHFGDGTRLSIL.

The chain joins TRBV3-1 (or the pseudogene TRBV3-2) to TRBJ1-6, with D perhaps matching TRBD1 (5 bases). The V gene lost 0 bases and the J gene lost 5 bases, with 8 bases spanning the gap. Germline V gene data show CDR1 as LGHDT and CDR2 as YNNKEL (reference sequence). CDR3 length equals 15 residues. The DNA for the CDR3 is TGTGCCAGCAGCCAAGATCAGGGTAATAATTCACCCCTCCACTTT. It translates to CASSQDQGNNSPLHF.

The CDR3 region is CASRTGTGVGELFF. Written as DNA, the CDR3 is TGTGCCAGCAGGACCGGGACAGGCGTCGGGGAGCTGTTTTTT. The rearrangement joins TRBV7-3 to TRBJ2-2; 8 bases align to TRBD1. The CDR3 has 14 amino acids. V lost 6 bases and J lost 7; bases outside the gene matches: 7. Per the germline V gene, CDR1 is SGHTA and CDR2 is FQGTGA.

The chain is built from TRBV5-4 and TRBJ2-5; 11 bases are a match to TRBD2. This CDR3 comprises 13 residues. The germline CDR1 and CDR2 sequences are SGHNT and YYREEE (reference sequence). J was trimmed by 5 bases and V by 9 bases; bases with no gene match: 6. Here the CDR3 reads CATLAGGGETQYF. The CDR3 DNA reads as TGTGCCACCCTAGCGGGGGGTGGGGAGACCCAGTACTTC.

This rearrangement joins TRBV4-3 to TRBJ1-4; 7 bases map to TRBD1. The CDR3 covers 16 residues. From germline, CDR1 is LGHNA and CDR2 YSLEER. Trimming cost V 0 bases and J 5 bases; bases outside gene matches: 6. The CDR3 DNA reads as TGCGCCAGCAGCCAAGATATCACAGGGGTAAATGAAAAACTGTTTTTT. It specifies CASSQDITGVNEKLFF.

This chain uses TRBV18 with TRBJ2-7; TRBD1 matches 7 bases. The germline V gene has CDR1 KGHSH and CDR2 LQKENI. The ends lost 1 base at V and 5 bases at J; junction bases unmatched: 2. This CDR3 has 13 residues. CDR3: CASSPLDRDEQYF. CDR3 in DNA: TGTGCCAGCTCACCACTCGACAGGGACGAGCAGTACTTC.

The chain joins TRBV2 to TRBJ1-1, with no clear D. The CDR3 length is 14 residues. Between the trimmed V and J ends, which lost 6 bases and 4 bases, there was a span of 15 bases. Per the germline V gene, CDR1 is SNHLY and CDR2 is FYNNEI. The CDR3 sequence is CASRNLPRGTEAFF. DNA for the CDR3: TGTGCCAGCAGGAATCTTCCCCGGGGCACTGAAGCTTTCTTT.